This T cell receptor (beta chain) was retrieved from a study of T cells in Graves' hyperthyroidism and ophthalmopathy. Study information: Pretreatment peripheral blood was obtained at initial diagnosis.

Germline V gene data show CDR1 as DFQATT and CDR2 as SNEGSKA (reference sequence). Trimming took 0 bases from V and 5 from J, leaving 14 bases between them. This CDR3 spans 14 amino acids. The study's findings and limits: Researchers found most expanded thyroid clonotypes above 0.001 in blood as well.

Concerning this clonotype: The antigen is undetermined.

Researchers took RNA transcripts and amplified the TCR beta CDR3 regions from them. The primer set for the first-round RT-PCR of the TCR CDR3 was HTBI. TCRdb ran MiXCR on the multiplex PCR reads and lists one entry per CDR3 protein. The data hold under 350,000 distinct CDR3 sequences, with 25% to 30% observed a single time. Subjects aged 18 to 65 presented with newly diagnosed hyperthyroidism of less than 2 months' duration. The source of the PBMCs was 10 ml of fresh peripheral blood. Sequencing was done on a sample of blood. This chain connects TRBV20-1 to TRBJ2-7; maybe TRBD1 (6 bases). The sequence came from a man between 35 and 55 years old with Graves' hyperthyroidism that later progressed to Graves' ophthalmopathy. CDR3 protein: CSARDVTGTNEQYF. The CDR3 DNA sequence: TGCAGTGCTAGAGATGTAACAGGGACAAACGAGCAGTACTTC.